These 24 T cell receptor beta chains came from one sample sequenced in a study of CD4 T cells in relation to SARS-CoV-2 and coronaviruses. The unexposed donors gave CD4+ T cells in about 2011-2018, prior to COVID-19. Isolation of CD4+ T cells took place after approximately eleven days in culture. The protocol was immunoSEQ multiplex PCR, while the TCRdb copy is restricted to in-frame clones and leaves out a portion. The table includes more than 25,000 clones, about 73% detected once. Their target antigens are unknown. Material: CD4+ T cells from PBMCs, cultured in vitro. The receptors come from a human donor in good health.

This clone has a handful of counts. The chain links TRBV27 to TRBJ1-2; tentatively, D is TRBD1 (6 bases). Trimming stripped 5 bases from V and 8 bases from J, with 12 bases between. Germline-derived CDR1 and CDR2 are MNHEY and SMNVEV (reference sequence). CDR3 length: 12 residues. CDR3 in amino acids: CASSDRSSGYTF. In DNA, the CDR3 is TGTGCCAGCAGTGACAGGTCTAGCGGCTACACCTTC.

The chain uses TRBV5-1 and TRBJ1-1, with 8 bases identical to TRBD1. Germline V gives CDR1 SGHRS, CDR2 YFSETQ. Losses at the gene ends were 4 bases for V and 7 bases for J; bases not matched to a gene: 6. The CDR3 sequence is 13 residues long. For the CDR3, the DNA is TGCGCCAGCAGCCCCAGCGGGACAGGTGAAGCTTTCTTT. It encodes CASSPSGTGEAFF.

The rearrangement joins TRBV2 to TRBJ1-1, with 7 bases that match TRBD1. The CDR3 extends over 16 amino acids. The V segment lost 1 base and the J segment 5 bases; nucleotides outside the gene matches: 10. CDR1 is SNHLY and CDR2 is FYNNEI in the germline V gene. This chain's CDR3 is CASSEETGILGTEAFF. CDR3 DNA: TGTGCCAGCAGTGAAGAGACAGGGATATTGGGGACTGAAGCTTTCTTT.

CDR3 amino acids: CASSLRTSAAAGEQYF. CDR3 coding DNA: TGTGCCAGCAGCTTGCGAACTAGCGCGGCCGCAGGTGAGCAGTACTTC. The chain is built from TRBV7-2 and TRBJ2-7, with 7 bases fitting TRBD2. This CDR3 has 16 amino acids. Germline CDR1 SGHTA, CDR2 FQGNSA. The J segment lost 7 bases and the V segment lost 3 bases, leaving 15 bases of the junction unmatched.

The rearrangement links TRBV30 to TRBJ2-1, with TRBD2 identical over 9 bases. The CDR3 totals 14 residues. Germline values: CDR1 GTSNPN, CDR2 SVGIG (reference sequence). The V segment lost 5 bases and the J segment 4 bases; nucleotides outside the gene matches: 6. DNA of the CDR3: TGTGCCTGGGGCCCGGGACTAGCTTACAATGAGCAGTTCTTC. This codes for CAWGPGLAYNEQFF.

This chain joins TRBV20-1 and TRBJ1-1, with D possibly matching TRBD1 (5 bases). This CDR3 region has 11 residues. V was pared by 6 bases and J by 13 bases, with 18 bases between. Germline V lookup: CDR1 DFQATT, CDR2 SNEGSKA (reference sequence). Written as DNA, the CDR3 is TGCAGTGCGGGGACGCACCTCGAGGGTTTCTTT. Its protein product is CSAGTHLEGFF.

The chain carries TRBV7-3 and TRBJ2-1; D is ambiguous. Germline lookup yields CDR1 SGHTA and CDR2 FQGTGA. The CDR3 extends over 14 amino acids. The V end lost 5 bases, the J end lost 3 bases, and 11 bases lay between the germline ends. The CDR3 sequence is CASSPRANYNEQFF. The CDR3 nucleotides read TGTGCCAGCAGCCCCCGGGCCAACTACAATGAGCAGTTCTTC.

The chain uses TRBV6-1 and TRBJ2-4; 11 bases fit TRBD2. Germline CDR1 and CDR2: MNHNS and SASEGT. The CDR3 has 14 amino acids. V lost 1 base, J lost 14 bases, and 7 bases stayed unmatched. The CDR3 loop reads CASSEVNSGGAEYF. The CDR3 DNA is TGTGCCAGCAGTGAAGTTAATAGCGGGGGGGCGGAGTACTTC.

This clone was recorded once. The V and J genes are TRBV4-3 and TRBJ1-1; the D is unclear. V gave up 4 bases and J gave up 1 base, with 10 bases separating them. The CDR3 extends over 14 amino acids. In germline, CDR1 is LGHNA, CDR2 YSLEER. CDR3 in DNA: TGCGCCAGCAGCCGGACGAACCAGAACACTGAAGCTTTCTTT. It is translated as CASSRTNQNTEAFF.

This rearrangement joins TRBV5-4 to TRBJ1-4, with TRBD1 as a possible D gene (6 bases). Between the trimmed V and J ends, which lost 4 bases and 3 bases, there was a span of 13 bases. Germline-derived CDR1 and CDR2 are SGHNT and YYREEE (reference sequence). There are 15 residues in the CDR3. CDR3 sequence reads: CASSLGGAANEKLFF. The CDR3 DNA reads as TGTGCCAGCAGCCTCGGGGGGGCCGCTAATGAAAAACTGTTTTTT.

This clone has more than one count but fewer than ten. The chain is built from TRBV10-2 and TRBJ1-5, with D hard to call. V was clipped by 4 bases and J by 2 bases, with 9 bases between them. The CDR3 loop spans 14 amino acids. Germline V gives CDR1 WSHSY, CDR2 SAAADI. The CDR3 region is CASSAASGNQPQHF. DNA for the CDR3: TGCGCCAGCAGTGCTGCTTCGGGCAATCAGCCCCAGCATTTT.

V and J are TRBV5-6 and TRBJ2-1; maybe TRBD2 (5 bases). Trimming cost V 2 bases and J 8 bases, with 8 bases left between them. The CDR3 is made up of 12 amino acids. The germline V gene has CDR1 SGHDT and CDR2 YYEEEE. CDR3 nucleotides: TGTGCCAGCAGCTTAGCGGTGCATGAGCAGTTCTTC. Its protein product is CASSLAVHEQFF.

The rearrangement links TRBV11-2 to TRBJ2-1; maybe TRBD2 (6 bases). The CDR3 totals 14 residues. CDR1 and CDR2 from the germline V gene are SGHAT and FQNNGV. V was pared by 5 bases and J by 6 bases, with 14 bases between. The CDR3 DNA is TGTGCCAGCAGCCCCGCGGGGTTAGGCAATGAGCAGTTCTTC. This codes for CASSPAGLGNEQFF.

J is TRBJ2-6 and V is TRBV2, with 8 bases identical to TRBD1. Germline V gene sequence: CDR1 SNHLY, CDR2 FYNNEI. With V trimmed by 9 bases and J by 0 bases, 13 bases remained unmatched. CDR3 length: 18 residues. The CDR3, as DNA: TGTGCCAGAGGACCAGAGCAGGGGGCAGGCTCTGGGGCCAACGTCCTGACTTTC. Residues: CARGPEQGAGSGANVLTF.

The chain has TRBV19 and TRBJ2-2; 8 bases match TRBD1. Germline CDR1 LNHDA, CDR2 SQIVND (reference sequence). The CDR3 loop spans 14 amino acids. J gave up 4 bases and V 7 bases, and 5 bases lay outside the gene matches. This CDR3 is CASIQGARTGELFF. Written as DNA, the CDR3 is TGTGCCAGTATTCAGGGGGCGCGCACCGGGGAGCTGTTTTTT.

The rearrangement links TRBV7-9 to TRBJ2-7; 7 bases agree with TRBD2. The germline gives CDR1 SEHNR, CDR2 FQNEAQ (reference sequence). This CDR3 is built from 12 residues. V lost 9 bases and J lost 3; bases outside the gene matches: 5. CDR3 residues: CASGGRSYEQYF. CDR3 sequence (DNA): TGTGCCAGTGGCGGGAGAAGCTACGAGCAGTACTTC.

This clone has more than one count but fewer than ten. The chain is built from TRBV4-2 and TRBJ2-1; 11 bases match TRBD2. Per the germline V gene, CDR1 is LGHNA and CDR2 is YNFKEQ. V lost 2 bases, J lost 3 bases, and 18 bases stayed unmatched. The CDR3 spans 21 residues. In DNA, the CDR3 is TGTGCCAGCAGCCAACCGTTGATCGCCACCGGGACTAGCGGTCTCTACAATGAGCAGTTCTTC. This gives the protein CASSQPLIATGTSGLYNEQFF.

This chain links TRBV5-1 with TRBJ2-1; unclear D gene. The CDR3 has 14 residues. Germline V gives CDR1 SGHRS, CDR2 YFSETQ. V was shortened by 0 bases and J by 3 bases, with 7 bases between the two germline ends. The CDR3 is CASSLGQDYNEQFF. In nucleotides, the CDR3 is TGCGCCAGCAGCTTGGGTCAGGACTACAATGAGCAGTTCTTC.

This chain links TRBV6-6 with TRBJ1-4; 7 nucleotides agree with TRBD1. The J segment lost 6 bases and the V segment lost 6 bases, leaving 7 bases of the junction unmatched. This CDR3 has 14 residues. CDR1 is MNHNY, CDR2 SVGAGI, per germline (reference sequence). The CDR3, as DNA: TGTGCCAGCAGCGACAGGGTCGACGATGAAAAACTGTTTTTT. Translated: CASSDRVDDEKLFF.

The V and J genes are TRBV7-2 and TRBJ2-7; 10 positions match TRBD1. This CDR3 spans 13 amino acids. Trimming took 5 bases from V and 2 from J; bases not matched to a gene: 0. Looked up from germline, CDR1 is SGHTA and CDR2 is FQGNSA. Written as DNA, the CDR3 is TGTGCCAGCAGCGGACAGGGGGCCTACGAGCAGTACTTC. It specifies CASSGQGAYEQYF.

V is TRBV4-3 and J is TRBJ1-6; weak D call: TRBD1 (5 bases). Germline V CDR1 and CDR2: LGHNA, YSLEER. Trimming pared 0 bases from V and 5 bases from J, leaving 17 bases between. There are 18 residues in the CDR3. CDR3 protein: CASSQDWGPRGHNSPLHF. CDR3 DNA sequence: TGCGCCAGCAGCCAAGATTGGGGTCCCCGGGGCCATAATTCACCCCTCCACTTT.

CDR3 in amino acids: CASQMEETQYF. CDR3 DNA: TGTGCCAGCCAAATGGAAGAGACCCAGTACTTC. This chain joins TRBV2 and TRBJ2-5; D is unresolved. CDR3 size: 11 residues. With 8 bases removed from V and 3 bases from J, the gap between germline ends came to 7 bases. Per the germline V gene, CDR1 is SNHLY and CDR2 is FYNNEI.

The chain combines TRBV13 with TRBJ2-7; TRBD1 matches at 7 bases. CDR3 length: 14 residues. Germline V lookup: CDR1 PRHDT, CDR2 FYEKMQ (reference sequence). With V trimmed by 4 bases and J by 4 bases, 7 bases remained unmatched. The CDR3 here is CASSWEQGPYEQYF. CDR3 nucleotide sequence: TGTGCCAGCAGCTGGGAACAGGGGCCTTACGAGCAGTACTTC.

J is TRBJ2-2 and V is TRBV19; D is undetermined. The CDR3 extends over 15 amino acids. Germline V gene lookup returns CDR1 LNHDA and CDR2 SQIVND (reference sequence). Trimming stripped 1 base from V and 0 bases from J, with 6 bases between. CDR3 protein: CASSIAGANTGELFF. The CDR3 DNA sequence: TGTGCCAGTAGTATAGCTGGAGCGAACACCGGGGAGCTGTTTTTT. The entire variable domain, with the rest obtained from reference TRBV19 and TRBJ2-2, is as follows: DGGITQSPKYLFRKEGQNVTLSCEQNLNHDAMYWYRQDPGQGLRLIYYSQIVNDFQKGDIAEGYSVSREKKESFPLTVTSAQKNPTAFYLCASSIAGANTGELFFGEGSRLTVL.